This entry lists 28 T cell receptor beta chains sequenced from one sample in a study of OX40 agonist ivuxolimab in advanced cancers. Produced via immunoSEQ multiplex PCR; TCRdb's table is partial and in-frame only. The sample has 45,000 to 70,000 clones; roughly 90% are singletons. This specimen consisted of CD4+ or CD8+ T cells sorted from blood, obtained in a trial of the OX40 agonist ivuxolimab. Receptors originate from an adult with an advanced solid tumor such as melanoma, head and neck, liver or kidney cancer.

J is TRBJ2-2 and V is TRBV10-1; D uncertain. Germline V gives CDR1 WNHNN, CDR2 SYGVQD (reference sequence). V was clipped by 4 bases and J by 7 bases, with 10 bases between them. This CDR3 is built from 13 residues. CDR3 nucleotides: TGCGCCAGCAGTGTCGGTTCCGTCGGGGAGCTGTTTTTT. As protein: CASSVGSVGELFF.

The chain links TRBV19 to TRBJ2-3; tentatively, D is TRBD1 (5 bases). The CDR3 is 15 residues long. Germline values: CDR1 LNHDA, CDR2 SQIVND (reference sequence). Trimming removed 9 bases at V and 3 bases at J, with 19 bases between. CDR3 loop: CASRPEGAGTDTQYF. In nucleotides, the CDR3 is TGTGCCAGCCGGCCCGAAGGGGCAGGAACAGATACGCAGTATTTT.

The chain couples TRBV28 to TRBJ1-2; TRBD1 is a possible D gene (6 bases). The germline CDR1 and CDR2 sequences are MDHEN and SYDVKM. V dropped 6 bases and J dropped 6 bases, with 17 bases sitting between them. The CDR3 runs 14 residues. The CDR3 reads CASSQFAGHHGYTF. The DNA of the CDR3 is TGTGCCAGCAGCCAATTTGCGGGACACCATGGCTACACCTTC.

With respect to this clone: One end of the junction does not line up with germline, which may come from a read error. The chain carries TRBV7-7 and TRBJ2-5; D call uncertain. Per germline, CDR1 SSHAT and CDR2 FNYEAQ (reference sequence). The CDR3 has 13 residues. This chain's CDR3 is CASSPIVGETQYF. The CDR3 DNA reads TGTGCTAGCAGCCCGATAGTGGGGGAGACCCAGTACTTC.

The chain joins TRBV6-5 to TRBJ1-3, with D perhaps matching TRBD1 (5 bases). Trimming took 0 bases from V and 0 from J, leaving 9 bases between them. Germline values: CDR1 MNHEY, CDR2 SVGAGI. The CDR3 sequence is 16 residues long. CDR3 in amino acids: CASSYSGPSSGNTIYF. CDR3 sequence (DNA): TGTGCCAGCAGTTACTCGGGGCCCTCCTCTGGAAACACCATATATTTT.

The chain has TRBV28 and TRBJ2-3; possible D gene TRBD2, 5 bases. This CDR3 has 14 amino acids. V was shortened by 5 bases and J by 2 bases, with 11 bases between the two germline ends. The germline gives CDR1 MDHEN, CDR2 SYDVKM. For the CDR3, the DNA is TGTGCCAGCAGTGGGGAGTCATACACAGATACGCAGTATTTT. Protein product: CASSGESYTDTQYF.

The chain joins TRBV19 to TRBJ2-1, with a tentative D call TRBD2 (5 bases). CDR3 size: 14 residues. Trimming pared 8 bases from V and 7 bases from J, leaving 18 bases between. Germline lookup yields CDR1 LNHDA and CDR2 SQIVND (reference sequence). The CDR3 spells CASSPSLRGNEQFF. CDR3 nucleotide sequence: TGTGCCAGTTCCCCTTCACTTCGAGGGAATGAGCAGTTCTTC.

This rearrangement joins TRBV18 to TRBJ2-1, with D uncertain. There are 14 residues in the CDR3. Trimming removed 3 bases at V and 3 bases at J, with 9 bases between. The germline gives CDR1 KGHSH, CDR2 LQKENI. Here the CDR3 DNA reads TGTGCCAGCTCACCCAAAGTAGGCTACAATGAGCAGTTCTTC. Amino acid sequence: CASSPKVGYNEQFF.

This sequence joins TRBV28 and TRBJ2-7; 7 bases are shared with TRBD1. This CDR3 contains 16 residues. The germline gives CDR1 MDHEN, CDR2 SYDVKM. Unmatched junction bases numbered 11, after V lost 4 bases and J lost 2 bases. The CDR3 DNA sequence: TGTGCCAGCAGTTCCCCTTCGACAGGGTTAGCCTACGAGCAGTACTTC. Protein product: CASSSPSTGLAYEQYF.

The J gene is TRBJ1-5, the V gene TRBV25-1, with TRBD1 identical over 11 bases. Trimming cost V 3 bases and J 11 bases; bases outside gene matches: 12. The CDR3 extends over 16 amino acids. Germline lookup yields CDR1 MGHDK and CDR2 SYGVNS. The CDR3 sequence is CASSDGGTGGSSAQHF. The CDR3 coding sequence is TGTGCCAGCAGTGATGGGGGGACAGGGGGTAGTTCGGCCCAGCATTTT.

V is TRBV18 and J is TRBJ1-5; no definite D call. CDR3 length equals 14 residues. With 6 bases removed from V and 2 bases from J, the gap between germline ends came to 11 bases. Germline V gene sequence: CDR1 KGHSH, CDR2 LQKENI. The CDR3, as DNA: TGTGCCAGCTCCCGAAACAATGGCAATCAGCCCCAGCATTTT. Residues: CASSRNNGNQPQHF.

The chain couples TRBV21-1 to TRBJ2-7; TRBD2, the D gene given by the table, was not confirmed from the DNA. TRBV21-1 is assigned pseudogene status. This CDR3 is 16 amino acids long. CDR3 sequence: CASSKRGLACCYEQYF. In nucleotides, the CDR3 is TGTGCCAGCAGCAAAAGGGGACTAGCATGTTGCTACGAGCAGTACTTC.

This clone was counted only a few times. This same CDR3 is encoded by further DNA sequences in the sample. The gene calls are TRBV6-1 and TRBJ2-7; D is perhaps TRBD1 or TRBD2 (5 bases each). This CDR3 comprises 14 residues. Trimming took off 3 bases at V and 4 bases at J, with 13 bases between the two ends. CDR1 is MNHNS, CDR2 SASEGT, per germline. The CDR3 DNA reads as TGTGCCAGCAGTGAGGGGGTGGGGGTATACGAGCAGTACTTC. As protein: CASSEGVGVYEQYF.

The chain carries TRBV5-6 and TRBJ2-7; 9 bases are a match to TRBD1. V shed 4 bases and J 3 bases; nucleotides not matched to a gene: 8. Per the germline V gene, CDR1 is SGHDT and CDR2 is YYEEEE. The CDR3 contains 15 residues. The CDR3 DNA reads as TGTGCCAGCAGCGTAGGGACAGGGAACCGCTACGAGCAGTACTTC. This sequence encodes CASSVGTGNRYEQYF.

CDR3 sequence reads: CASSPLSYNEQFF. In DNA, the CDR3 is TGTGCCAGCTCACCATTGTCCTACAATGAGCAGTTCTTC. V usage is TRBV18 and J usage is TRBJ2-1; D gene unclear. CDR3 length: 13 residues. V lost 2 bases and J lost 1, with 3 bases in between. Germline V lookup: CDR1 KGHSH, CDR2 LQKENI.

The chain carries TRBV5-4 and TRBJ1-3; tentatively, D is TRBD1 (6 bases). Looked up from germline, CDR1 is SGHNT and CDR2 is YYREEE (reference sequence). The CDR3 loop spans 14 amino acids. Trimming removed 5 bases from V and 2 bases from J, with 11 bases in between. The CDR3 DNA is TGTGCCAGCAGAGTCCAGGGGACTGGAAACACCATATATTTT. It translates to CASRVQGTGNTIYF.

V is TRBV9 and J is TRBJ1-2; the D is unclear. V dropped 0 bases and J dropped 6 bases, with 15 bases sitting between them. The CDR3 runs to 15 residues. CDR1 and CDR2 from the germline V gene are SGDLS and YYNGEE. CDR3 DNA: TGTGCCAGCAGCGTAGCCCCCGCGGGCCAGGATGGCTACACCTTC. Its protein product is CASSVAPAGQDGYTF.

V usage is TRBV4-2 and J usage is TRBJ2-6; 9 positions agree with TRBD1. CDR3 length: 15 amino acids. Unmatched junction bases numbered 5, after V lost 8 bases and J lost 3 bases. In germline, CDR1 is LGHNA, CDR2 YNFKEQ. The CDR3 loop is CASGTGTLGANVLTF. For the CDR3, the DNA is TGTGCCAGCGGGACAGGGACACTTGGGGCCAACGTCCTGACTTTC.

The rearrangement links TRBV20-1 to TRBJ2-1; D is perhaps TRBD2 (5 bases). CDR3 length: 11 residues. From germline, CDR1 is DFQATT and CDR2 SNEGSKA (reference sequence). V shed 3 bases and J shed 7 bases, with 7 bases lying between them. CDR3 nucleotide sequence: TGCAGTGCTAGGGAGGCGAATGAGCAGTTCTTC. Protein sequence: CSAREANEQFF.

The chain uses TRBV14 and TRBJ1-1; D gene unclear. CDR1 SGHDN and CDR2 FVKESK come from the germline V gene. V lost 3 bases and J 6 bases, leaving 11 bases between the germline ends. The CDR3 contains 13 residues. The CDR3 nucleotides are TGTGCCAGCAGCCAGGGTATGGTGGCTGAAGCTTTCTTT. This translates into CASSQGMVAEAFF.

The V call is TRBV6-6, the J call TRBJ2-2, with 9 bases matching TRBD1. Trimming at V came to 8 bases and at J to 4 bases, leaving 8 bases not matched to a gene. The CDR3 totals 15 residues. Germline assignment: CDR1 MNHNY and CDR2 SVGAGI (reference sequence). The CDR3 loop is CASLSTGGATGELFF. CDR3 coding DNA: TGTGCCAGCCTCTCGACAGGGGGAGCCACCGGGGAGCTGTTTTTT.

This chain links TRBV6-5 with TRBJ1-1; D not certain. V was pared by 4 bases and J by 0 bases, with 9 bases between. The germline CDR1 and CDR2 sequences are MNHEY and SVGAGI. The CDR3 runs to 14 residues. The CDR3 nucleotides read TGTGCCAGCAGTTGGACCGCGATGAACACTGAAGCTTTCTTT. This codes for CASSWTAMNTEAFF.

The V gene is TRBV19, the J gene TRBJ2-7; no firm D call. The germline V gene has CDR1 LNHDA and CDR2 SQIVND (reference sequence). V lost 5 bases, J lost 0 bases, and 5 bases lay in between. The CDR3 is made up of 12 amino acids. Written as DNA, the CDR3 is TGTGCCAGTAGTGCCGACTCCTACGAGCAGTACTTC. Encoded protein: CASSADSYEQYF.

This clone was seen a few times. The gene calls are TRBV20-1 and TRBJ2-7; 8 bases align to TRBD2. The CDR3 spans 11 residues. J lost 5 bases, V lost 3 bases, and 0 bases had no gene match. CDR1 is DFQATT and CDR2 is SNEGSKA in the germline V gene (reference sequence). The CDR3 DNA reads TGCAGTGCTAGCGGGGGGGACGAGCAGTACTTC. The encoded protein is CSASGGDEQYF.

This sequence joins TRBV12-5 and TRBJ1-5; D is uncertain. The germline V gene has CDR1 LGHNT and CDR2 FRNRAP. V lost 3 bases and J 5 bases, leaving 5 bases between the germline ends. The length of the CDR3 is 12 residues. In DNA form, the CDR3 reads TGTGCTAGTGGTTTCGGGGATCAGCCCCAGCATTTT. Translated, it gives CASGFGDQPQHF. Full variable domain (missing parts from reference TRBV12-5 and TRBJ1-5): DARVTQTPRHKVTEMGQEVTMRCQPILGHNTVFWYRQTMMQGLELLAYFRNRAPLDDSGMPKDRFSAEMPDATLATLKIQPSEPRDSAVYFCASGFGDQPQHFGDGTRLSIL.

The rearrangement links TRBV5-1 to TRBJ2-3; 8 nucleotides match TRBD2. Per the germline V gene, CDR1 is SGHRS and CDR2 is YFSETQ. With V trimmed by 0 bases and J by 4 bases, 4 bases remained unmatched. This CDR3 contains 15 residues. The CDR3 sequence is CASSLDGRAADTQYF. The CDR3 DNA sequence: TGCGCCAGCAGCTTGGACGGGAGGGCCGCAGATACGCAGTATTTT. The full variable domain, with the rest looked up from reference TRBV5-1 and TRBJ2-3, is KAGVTQTPRYLIKTRGQQVTLSCSPISGHRSVSWYQQTPGQGLQFLFEYFSETQRNKGNFPGRFSGRQFSNSRSEMNVSTLELGDSALYLCASSLDGRAADTQYFGPGTRLTVL.

The rearrangement joins TRBV2 to TRBJ2-2, with a weak D call TRBD2 (6 bases). The CDR3 consists of 14 residues. Trimming took 0 bases from V and 8 from J, leaving 10 bases between them. Germline assignment: CDR1 SNHLY and CDR2 FYNNEI. The DNA for the CDR3 is TGTGCCAGCAGTGAAGCGCGGGGTAGGGGGGAGCTGTTTTTT. Translation gives CASSEARGRGELFF.

The chain employs TRBV15 and TRBJ1-3, with D possibly being TRBD1 (5 bases). The CDR3 covers 18 residues. Trimming took 0 bases from V and 0 from J, leaving 15 bases between them. Looked up from germline, CDR1 is LNHNV and CDR2 is YYDKDF (reference sequence). The CDR3 loop reads CATSREAPSGGSGNTIYF. The CDR3, as DNA: TGTGCCACCAGCAGAGAGGCACCATCCGGGGGCTCTGGAAACACCATATATTTT.